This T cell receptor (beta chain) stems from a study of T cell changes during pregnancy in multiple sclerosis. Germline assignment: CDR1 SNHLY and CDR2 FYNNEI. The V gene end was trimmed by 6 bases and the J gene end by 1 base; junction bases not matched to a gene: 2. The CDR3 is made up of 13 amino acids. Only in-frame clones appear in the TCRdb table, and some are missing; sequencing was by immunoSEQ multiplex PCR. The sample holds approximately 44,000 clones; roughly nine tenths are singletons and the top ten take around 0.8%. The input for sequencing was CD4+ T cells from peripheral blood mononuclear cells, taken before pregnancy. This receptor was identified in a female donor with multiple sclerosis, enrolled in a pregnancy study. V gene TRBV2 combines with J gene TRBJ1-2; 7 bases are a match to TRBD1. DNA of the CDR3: TGTGCCAGCAGGGGGGACAGTAACTATGGCTACACCTTC. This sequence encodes CASRGDSNYGYTF.